The rows below give T cell receptor beta chains drawn from one sample of a study of response to subunit inactivated influenza vaccine. A single record per CDR3 protein comes from TCRdb applying MiXCR to the RT-PCR reads. The sample shows just over 300,000 distinct CDR3 sequences, roughly a fifth of them seen only once. The input for sequencing was PBMCs from blood, taken 21 months after vaccination. The receptor set was obtained from a man aged 45 to 75 who received an inactivated influenza vaccine. CDR3s include the opening cysteine and the closing phenylalanine or tryptophan. A D gene is named only where the DNA matches it firmly. Not all rows give a size; the values are once, few, many and, for expanded clones, a class.

D	V	size	J	CDR3	DNA
TRBD2	TRBV6-1	once	TRBJ2-3	CASSAGLAGGGDTQYF	TGTGCCAGCAGTGCTGGACTAGCGGGGGGTGGAGATACGCAGTATTTT
NA	TRBV10-3	few	TRBJ1-1	CAISEGQADTEAFF	TGTGCCATCAGTGAGGGGCAAGCGGACACTGAAGCTTTCTTT
NA	TRBV20-1	few	TRBJ2-7	CSASVGHSYEQYF	TGCAGTGCGTCGGTGGGACATTCCTACGAGCAGTACTTC
TRBD1	TRBV20-1	few	TRBJ1-1	CSAIERFGTGALNTEAFF	TGCAGTGCCATAGAGAGGTTCGGGACAGGGGCCCTGAACACTGAAGCTTTCTTT
NA	TRBV15	NA	TRBJ2-2	CATARGHTNTGELFF	TGTGCCACCGCAAGGGGACACACGAACACCGGGGAGCTGTTTTTT
NA	TRBV20-1	NA	TRBJ1-1	CSAYDLNTEAFF	TGCAGTGCTTATGATCTAAACACTGAAGCTTTCTTT
NA	TRBV18	NA	TRBJ1-2	CASSPGREVYGYTF	TGTGCCAGCTCACCGGGCAGGGAAGTCTATGGCTACACCTTC
NA	TRBV19	NA	TRBJ1-5	CASAPHASGQPQHF	TGTGCCAGTGCCCCCCATGCAAGCGGTCAGCCCCAGCATTTT
NA	TRBV10-3	NA	TRBJ2-7	CATSQGPYEQYF	TGTGCCACCTCCCAGGGGCCCTACGAGCAGTACTTC
NA	TRBV27	many	TRBJ1-2	CASSLSLLDITNYGYTF	TGTGCCAGCAGTCTCAGTCTTTTGGACATTACTAACTATGGCTACACCTTC
TRBD2	TRBV7-2	NA	TRBJ2-2	CASSLSASGRTGELFF	TGTGCCAGCAGCTTATCGGCTAGCGGTCGAACCGGGGAGCTGTTTTTT
NA	TRBV29-1	NA	TRBJ2-1	CSVEGQGGNEQFF	TGCAGCGTTGAAGGGCAGGGCGGCAATGAGCAGTTCTTC
NA	TRBV12-3/TRBV12-4	few	TRBJ2-2	CASSPTGLNTGELFF	TGTGCCAGCAGTCCCACAGGGTTGAACACCGGGGAGCTGTTTTTT
NA	TRBV2	NA	TRBJ1-4	CASSEDALEKLFF	TGTGCCAGCAGTGAAGACGCTTTAGAAAAACTGTTTTTT
NA	TRBV12-3/TRBV12-4	NA	TRBJ2-1	CASSPLGTFDEQFF	TGTGCCAGCAGTCCACTCGGGACCTTCGATGAGCAGTTCTTC
NA	TRBV3-1	NA	TRBJ2-3	CASTQGGGTDTQYF	TGTGCCAGCACCCAGGGCGGGGGCACAGATACGCAGTATTTT
TRBD1	TRBV19	few	TRBJ1-5	CASSRDRGRKLQSNQPQHF	TGTGCCAGTAGTAGGGACAGGGGACGGAAACTCCAAAGCAATCAGCCCCAGCATTTT
NA	TRBV2	NA	TRBJ2-1	CASSDRGAGVTSYNEQFF	TGTGCCAGCAGTGATCGGGGGGCGGGAGTAACGTCCTACAATGAGCAGTTCTTC
NA	TRBV12-3/TRBV12-4	NA	TRBJ2-7	CASSFLGLGGYEQYF	TGTGCCAGCAGTTTTCTCGGTTTGGGGGGCTACGAGCAGTACTTC
NA	TRBV4-1	few	TRBJ2-5	CASSQIVLETQYF	TGCGCCAGCAGCCAGATAGTCTTGGAGACCCAGTACTTC
TRBD1	TRBV25-1	NA	TRBJ2-7	CATSRTGLSYEQYF	TGTGCCACATCTCGGACAGGACTCTCCTACGAGCAGTACTTC
NA	TRBV9	NA	TRBJ2-7	CASSLGMVTEQYF	TGTGCCAGCAGCTTAGGCATGGTCACCGAGCAGTACTTC
NA	TRBV29-1	few	TRBJ2-1	CSVEKGGSYNEQFF	TGCAGCGTTGAGAAAGGGGGCTCCTACAATGAGCAGTTCTTC
NA	TRBV7-2	NA	TRBJ2-7	CASGRPSYEQYF	TGTGCCAGCGGCAGACCTAGCTACGAGCAGTACTTC
NA	TRBV5-1	few	TRBJ1-1	CASSPPMDTEAFF	TGCGCCAGCAGCCCTCCGATGGACACTGAAGCTTTCTTT
TRBD2	TRBV24-1	NA	TRBJ2-1	CATSGSGGYNEQFF	TGTGCCACCAGTGGCTCGGGGGGTTACAATGAGCAGTTCTTC
TRBD1	TRBV2	once	TRBJ2-2	CASRRDRGLGGELFF	TGTGCCAGCAGACGGGACAGGGGGCTTGGCGGGGAGCTGTTTTTT
NA	TRBV7-2	NA	TRBJ1-2	CASSPRRDLANYGYTF	TGTGCCAGCAGCCCAAGACGGGACTTAGCTAACTATGGCTACACCTTC
NA	TRBV7-2	NA	TRBJ1-2	CASSSNTGETYTF	TGTGCCAGCAGCTCAAATACGGGTGAAACCTACACCTTC
NA	TRBV18	NA	TRBJ2-3	CASSPGVPSTDTQYF	TGTGCCAGCTCACCAGGAGTCCCGTCTACAGATACGCAGTATTTT
TRBD2	TRBV7-2	NA	TRBJ2-5	CASSMGLAEETQYF	TGTGCCAGCAGCATGGGACTAGCTGAAGAGACCCAGTACTTC
TRBD1	TRBV11-3	many	TRBJ1-1	CASSPGQGALKAEAFF	TGTGCCAGCAGCCCCGGACAGGGAGCACTCAAGGCTGAAGCTTTCTTT
NA	TRBV10-2	many	TRBJ1-1	CASRGGEAYTEAFF	TGCGCCAGCAGAGGAGGGGAAGCGTACACTGAAGCTTTCTTT
NA	TRBV4-3	NA	TRBJ2-1	CASSQASSSYNEQFF	TGCGCCAGCAGCCAAGCGTCAAGCTCCTACAATGAGCAGTTCTTC
TRBD1	TRBV20-1	few	TRBJ1-5	CSAYGTGDQPQHF	TGCAGTGCTTACGGGACAGGGGATCAGCCCCAGCATTTT
NA	TRBV20-1	few	TRBJ1-5	CSATRQINQPQHF	TGCAGTGCTACTAGACAGATCAACCAGCCCCAGCATTTT
NA	TRBV10-1	few	TRBJ2-7	CASSLLRPGIRSYEQYF	TGCGCCAGCAGTCTTCTGAGACCCGGGATAAGATCCTACGAGCAGTACTTC
NA	TRBV4-3	few	TRBJ2-3	CASSQDGMRGTQYF	TGCGCCAGCAGCCAAGATGGTATGCGTGGTACGCAGTATTTT
TRBD1	TRBV29-1	NA	TRBJ2-7	CSAEHRGRTYEQYF	TGCAGCGCCGAACACAGGGGGCGGACCTACGAGCAGTACTTC
TRBD1	TRBV7-8	many	TRBJ1-3	CASSHKPPGQGFFGNTIYF	TGTGCCAGCAGCCATAAACCGCCGGGACAGGGGTTCTTTGGAAACACCATATATTTT
NA	TRBV10-3	NA	TRBJ2-3	CAISPIGTSTDTQYF	TGTGCCATCAGCCCAATAGGGACGAGCACAGATACGCAGTATTTT
TRBD1	TRBV6-6	many	TRBJ2-2	CASGQVNTGELFF	TGTGCCAGCGGACAGGTCAACACCGGGGAGCTGTTTTTT
NA	TRBV20-1	NA	TRBJ1-4	CSASGDVGEKLFF	TGCAGTGCTAGCGGGGACGTTGGTGAAAAACTGTTTTTT
NA	TRBV27	NA	TRBJ2-2	CASSLDEGSNIGELFF	TGTGCCAGCAGTTTAGATGAGGGGTCCAACATCGGGGAGCTGTTTTTT
NA	TRBV5-6	many	TRBJ1-2	CASNSGVGYTF	TGTGCCAGCAATTCAGGGGTCGGCTACACCTTC
NA	TRBV2	few	TRBJ1-2	CASSEQGQGFGYTF	TGTGCCAGCAGTGAGCAGGGGCAGGGGTTCGGCTACACCTTC
NA	TRBV29-1	NA	TRBJ1-2	CSVSGPFF	TGCAGCGTATCGGGCCCCTTCTTC
NA	TRBV28	NA	TRBJ1-3	CASSITRGNTIYF	TGTGCCAGCAGCATTACACGGGGAAACACCATATATTTT
NA	TRBV14	NA	TRBJ2-7	CASSQDWGHSYEQYF	TGTGCCAGCAGCCAAGATTGGGGACACAGCTACGAGCAGTACTTC
NA	TRBV11-2	few	TRBJ2-5	CASSSGQRTETQYF	TGTGCCAGCAGCTCCGGACAGCGAACGGAGACCCAGTACTTC
NA	TRBV5-1	NA	TRBJ1-2	CASSLASGGPATYGYTF	TGCGCCAGCAGCTTGGCCTCCGGGGGCCCCGCCACCTATGGCTACACCTTC